Described below is a single TCR beta chain sequence and its context. Antigen: not known. This sample was included in a study of high-grade serous ovarian cancer treatment subgroups. For the study at large: Each sample yielded on average roughly 7,500 unique TCR beta rearrangements from 12,000 to 15,000 reads. Whole-study findings and limits: Same-patient tumor repertoires overlapped at about 0.1 to 0.8; different patients barely overlapped.

With 1 base removed from V and 0 bases from J, the gap between germline ends came to 2 bases. Germline lookup yields CDR1 SGHDT and CDR2 YYEEEE. This CDR3 spans 13 amino acids. TCRdb's copy holds only in-frame clones and misses some; the assay was immunoSEQ multiplex PCR. The data show 4,100 or so clones, approximately 77% seen once. Tumor tissue was taken before any definitive surgery or chemotherapy was given. The J gene is TRBJ2-4, the V gene TRBV5-6; no clear D gene. The receptor's source is a human donor with high-grade serous ovarian cancer. The sample taken for sequencing was tumor tissue. The CDR3 DNA reads as TGTGCCAGCAGCTTGATAGCCAAAAACATTCAGTACTTC. It is translated as CASSLIAKNIQYF. Together with reference TRBV5-6 and TRBJ2-4, the CDR3 gives the full variable domain: DAGVTQSPTHLIKTRGQQVTLRCSPKSGHDTVSWYQQALGQGPQFIFQYYEEEERQRGNFPDRFSGHQFPNYSSELNVNALLLGDSALYLCASSLIAKNIQYFGAGTRLSVL.